This T cell receptor beta chain emerged from a study of blood T cell repertoires in COVID-19 (dated by TCRdb to the early 2020s). For the study in its entirety: Samples from collaborators originated in the United States, Italy and Spain and spanned both the acute and convalescent phases of COVID-19. The repertoires were released in a freely available public database intended as a resource for research on the immune response to SARS-CoV-2. The prospective study material was composed of cDNA or gDNA derived from T cells, B-cell-depleted T cells, or PBMCs. Where HLA class I and class II types were available, the types were taken from metadata supplied by the sample provider, not from assay-based typing. Deeply sampled blood TCRbeta repertoires from subjects exposed to, actively infected with, or recovered from COVID-19 were included in the dataset. Samples were obtained from the ongoing ImmuneRACE study (first 160 participants) and from over a thousand subjects provided by 6 global collaborators. Sample metadata almost always included a de-identified subject ID, COVID-19 status, age in years and sex. What the work shows at the level of the full study, not this receptor alone: The amount of clinical and demographic metadata varied by source and participant and was provided uncurated.

Notes on this clone: Its specific antigen is unknown. No much larger clone is present one base from it, and per-base qualities are unavailable.

The immunoSEQ Assay, a bias-controlled multiplex PCR, was used to amplify TCRbeta CDR3 regions from genomic DNA. From the authors' description of their analysis: Within the assay, amplification of reference gene primers was used to estimate how many nucleated cells each sample contained. To quantify the absolute abundance of each unique TCRbeta CDR3 rearrangement, sequence reads were collapsed and filtered. For each sample, productive Simpson clonality was calculated as the square root of Simpson's diversity index over productive rearrangements. The table comes from immuneACCESS by way of TCRdb, which keeps in-frame sequences with V and J called. Part of the clones is missing from these tables; in studies checked, under half for an unresolved V gene and the rest for unknown reasons. Clone size and the V and J calls come from that table; the DNA yielded D and trimming. This sample comprises about 320,000 clones, more than 75% of them detected only once. The biggest ten clones account for 1.6% of the sample.

The V end gives up 6 bases and the J end 7 bases, leaving 10 bases in the junction not matched to a gene. The CDR3 covers 16 residues, taking in both the cysteine and the phenylalanine. Only the CDR3 DNA stays, 48 bases, in frame from base 1. Via the germline V gene, CDR1 is MNHEY and CDR2 SVGEGT. Each collaborating institution followed its own protocols to collect whole blood in K2EDTA tubes. Collaborator samples were shipped for TCRbeta analysis as frozen whole blood, isolated PBMCs, or DNA extracted from either sample type. This receptor was obtained from a woman in her forties or fifties with acute or convalescent COVID-19. Input material: peripheral blood. The sequence is built from TRBV6-2 or TRBV6-3 and TRBJ1-6, and TRBD1 aligns with 9 junction nucleotides. The encoded CDR3 is CASSPGTGTMNSPLHF. The DNA sequence is given as TGTGCCAGCAGCCCCGGGACAGGGACGATGAATTCACCCCTCCACTTT.